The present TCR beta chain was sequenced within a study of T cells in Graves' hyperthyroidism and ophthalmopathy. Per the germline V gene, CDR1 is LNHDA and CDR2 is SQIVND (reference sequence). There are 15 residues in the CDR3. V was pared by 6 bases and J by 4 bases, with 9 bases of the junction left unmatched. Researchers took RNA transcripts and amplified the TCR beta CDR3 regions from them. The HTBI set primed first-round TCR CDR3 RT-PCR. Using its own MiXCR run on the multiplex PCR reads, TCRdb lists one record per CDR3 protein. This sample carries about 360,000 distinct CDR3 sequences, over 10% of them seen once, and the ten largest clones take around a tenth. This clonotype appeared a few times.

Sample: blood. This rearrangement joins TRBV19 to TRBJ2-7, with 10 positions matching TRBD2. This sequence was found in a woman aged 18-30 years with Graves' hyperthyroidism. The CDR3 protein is CASSWSLAGDYEQYF. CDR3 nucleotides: TGTGCCAGTAGCTGGTCGCTAGCGGGGGATTACGAGCAGTACTTC.